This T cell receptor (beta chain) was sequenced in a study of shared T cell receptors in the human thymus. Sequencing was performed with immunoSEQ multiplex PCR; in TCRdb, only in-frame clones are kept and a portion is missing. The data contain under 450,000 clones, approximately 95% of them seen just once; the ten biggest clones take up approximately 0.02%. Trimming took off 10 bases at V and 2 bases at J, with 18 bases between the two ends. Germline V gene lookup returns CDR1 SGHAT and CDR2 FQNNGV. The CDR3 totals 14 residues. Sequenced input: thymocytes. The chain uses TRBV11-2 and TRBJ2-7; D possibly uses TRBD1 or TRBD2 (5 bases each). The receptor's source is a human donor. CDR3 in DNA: TGTGCCATCCTGACCAGGGAGCCCACCTACGAGCAGTACTTC. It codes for CAILTREPTYEQYF.